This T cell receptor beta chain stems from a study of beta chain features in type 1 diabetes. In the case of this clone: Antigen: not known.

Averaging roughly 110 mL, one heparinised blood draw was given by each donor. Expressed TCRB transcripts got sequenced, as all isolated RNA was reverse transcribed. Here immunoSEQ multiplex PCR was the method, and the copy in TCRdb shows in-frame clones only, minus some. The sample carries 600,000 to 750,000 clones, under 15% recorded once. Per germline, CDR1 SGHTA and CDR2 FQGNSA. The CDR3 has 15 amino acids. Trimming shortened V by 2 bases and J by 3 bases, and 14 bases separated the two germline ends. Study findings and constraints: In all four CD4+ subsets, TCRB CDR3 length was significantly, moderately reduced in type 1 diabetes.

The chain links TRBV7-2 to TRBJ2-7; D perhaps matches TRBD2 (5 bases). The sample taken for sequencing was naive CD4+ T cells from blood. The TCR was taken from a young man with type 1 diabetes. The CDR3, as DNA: TGTGCCAGCAGCTTATCTTTCGGGGTGAGCTACGAGCAGTACTTC. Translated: CASSLSFGVSYEQYF.